This entry describes one TCR beta chain. Its specificity is not known. Trimming took 3 bases from V and 3 from J; bases not matched to a gene: 7. This CDR3 region has 17 residues. Germline V gene lookup returns CDR1 MNHNS and CDR2 SASEGT. TCRdb keeps only in-frame clones here, not all; method: immunoSEQ multiplex PCR. The sample holds fewer than 55,000 clones, 65% seen once. This sample is drawn from a study of a mutant IDH1 vaccine in newly diagnosed glioma. At the level of the study: Pretreatment consisted of radiotherapy, temozolomide, or both, with most receiving both.

Time point noted: week 47, end of study. Every vaccination contained 300 ug of the mutant IDH1 20-mer peptide and was paired with topical imiquimod. This chain joins TRBV6-1 and TRBJ1-6; the match to TRBD1 covers 8 bases. Sequences were derived from peripheral blood mononuclear cells (PBMCs), sampled from a glioma patient whose treatment included an IDH1 peptide vaccine. This TCR was sampled from a man between 40 and 49 years old with glioma. Some clones in this sample may be carry-over from other donors' samples. The CDR3 is CASSDGTGLLYNSPLHF. CDR3 DNA sequence: TGTGCCAGCAGTGACGGGACAGGTTTACTCTATAATTCACCCCTCCACTTT.